This T cell receptor beta chain was recorded in a study of cytotoxic CD8 clonotypes in ibrutinib-treated CLL (dated by TCRdb to the early 2020s). Study-level background: The cohort was composed of about 10 relapsed/refractory and approximately 16 treatment-naive patients; IGHV unmutated status was identified in 17 patients. On average, each sample had 255,043 productive templates and roughly 95,000 productive rearrangements. Of the approximately 90 participants in the trial, approximately 26 had longitudinal samples available. Cryopreserved peripheral blood mononuclear cells were obtained prior to treatment, at the time of response, and at either disease progression or sustained remission. Responses were partial in around 25 patients and complete in 2; after median around 72 months follow-up, about 14 stayed in remission and 12 progressed. Response samples were taken after a median of 12 months on treatment, ranging from roughly 6 to 36 months. Every remission and progressive disease sample was obtained while ibrutinib was still being received by the patients. The research as a whole found: Public clonotypes were rare and either contracted or stayed stable during treatment, and the rise in clonality at ibrutinib response reflected the expansion of private clonotypes. Sampling times were not matched between patients in sustained remission and patients whose disease was progressing, and lymph node repertoires were not examined. Clonality rose at ibrutinib response, remained stable during sustained remission, and dropped back toward baseline at progression. Baseline clonality exceeded that of age-matched healthy donors and correlated strongly with circulating CD8+ T-cell counts.

For this clone: The antigen this receptor binds is unknown. Nothing much larger sits one base from this clone, and base qualities are not available.

Each clonotype received, on average, 10x coverage in deep resolution sequencing performed on a MiSeq, where the target depth lay between 1 in 1 million and 1 in 200,000 T cells. The immunoSEQ hsTCRB Kit was used to generate the TCR beta libraries. The original pipeline was this. The data were analyzed with ImmunoSEQ Analyzer and ImmunoSEQ Data Assistant, and V, D and J gene assignments followed IMGT definitions. Clonality, with values ranging from 0 to 1, was calculated as one minus the normalized Shannon entropy of productive rearrangement frequencies. Only overrepresented clonotypes making up at least 0.05% of each patient's repertoire were included in the public clonotype analysis. Repertoires from thirteen age-matched healthy donors in immuneACCESS were used as clonality controls. As stored in TCRdb, this immuneACCESS dataset retains in-frame rearrangements with V and J assigned. A fraction of the clones does not appear; measured against another copy, unresolved V genes explain less than half of the discrepancy, and the remainder lacks a known reason. For V, J and clone size, that table is used; D and trimming come from the DNA. In this sample the table shows 68,000 or so clones, about 63% of which occur a single time. Clones ranked in the top ten supply 5.7% of the sample.

The sample's time point label, in plain terms: roughly 12 months on ibrutinib. Approximately 2 micrograms of genomic DNA were extracted from cryopreserved PBMCs for TCR beta library preparation. High-throughput TCR beta sequencing was performed on longitudinal blood samples from CLL patients receiving ibrutinib monotherapy. Patients were enrolled in a phase 2 open-label single-center ibrutinib monotherapy trial. The sequence was obtained from a human donor with chronic lymphocytic leukemia. Specimen: PBMCs, collected after 12 months of ibrutinib treatment.

The CDR3 region reads CASSLGVEDTMGYTF. The nucleotide sequence reads as follows: TGTGCCAGCAGCTTAGGGGTCGAGGATACTATGGGCTACACCTTC. This receptor chain uses TRBV7-2 and TRBJ1-2; confidence is insufficient to name the D gene. Including the terminal cysteine and phenylalanine, the CDR3 comprises 15 residues. Of all the DNA, just the CDR3 is kept, 45 bases in frame from base 1. Trimming at the junction amounts to 1 base on V and 8 bases on J, and the germline ends lie 17 bases apart. CDR1 and CDR2 (SGHTA, FQGNSA) derive from the germline V gene.